Listed here are 22 T cell receptor beta chains from one sample, sequenced in a study of glioma-infiltrating T cells after dendritic cell vaccination. Assay: immunoSEQ multiplex PCR; the TCRdb copy retains only in-frame clones and omits some. The table shows some 46,000 clones, with approximately 90% occurring only once. Time point specified: after dendritic cell vaccination, including at tumor progression/relapse. The sample here was blood, taken after dendritic cell vaccination. All receptors come from a human donor with glioblastoma.

The chain uses TRBV14 and TRBJ1-1; unclear D gene. Trimming stripped 3 bases from V and 8 bases from J, with 13 bases between. Germline V gene data show CDR1 as SGHDN and CDR2 as FVKESK. The length of the CDR3 is 13 residues. CDR3 nucleotide sequence: TGTGCCAGCAGCCACAGCGTTAGGCTGGAAGCTTTCTTT. Its translation: CASSHSVRLEAFF.

The chain has TRBV2 and TRBJ2-1; TRBD2 matches 7 bases. Germline V lookup: CDR1 SNHLY, CDR2 FYNNEI. This CDR3 has 11 amino acids. The CDR3 region has the DNA TGTACCTATGGGGGGGTCAATGAGCAGTTCTTC. Translated, it gives CTYGGVNEQFF.

The V gene is TRBV5-5, the J gene TRBJ1-1, with TRBD1 matching 7 bases. CDR1 SGHKS and CDR2 YYEKEE come from the germline V gene (reference sequence). V shed 4 bases, J shed 0 bases, and the junction held 12 bases outside the gene matches. The CDR3 spans 17 residues. The CDR3 protein is CASSPSRDSTLNTEAFF. DNA of the CDR3: TGTGCCAGCAGCCCATCCCGGGACAGTACTTTGAACACTGAAGCTTTCTTT.

The rearrangement links TRBV10-3 to TRBJ2-1; D perhaps matches TRBD2 (5 bases). This CDR3 is built from 12 residues. V gave up 0 bases and J gave up 9 bases, with 6 bases separating them. CDR1 is ENHRY and CDR2 is SYGVKD in the germline V gene. The DNA of the CDR3 is TGTGCCATCAGTGAGTCTGCGGGTGAGCAGTTCTTC. Protein sequence: CAISESAGEQFF.

V and J are TRBV15 and TRBJ2-3; D gene uncertain. The CDR3 runs 13 residues. The germline V gene encodes CDR1 LNHNV and CDR2 YYDKDF (reference sequence). The V gene lost 0 bases and the J gene lost 5 bases, with 6 bases spanning the gap. CDR3 nucleotide sequence: TGTGCCACCAGCAGAGACCGAGGAGATACGCAGTATTTT. As protein: CATSRDRGDTQYF.

This rearrangement joins TRBV19 to TRBJ2-7; 8 bases match TRBD1. With 6 bases clipped from V and 1 base from J, the junction kept 5 bases outside the gene matches. Looked up from germline, CDR1 is LNHDA and CDR2 is SQIVND (reference sequence). This CDR3 is built from 14 residues. The CDR3 reads CASSPRTGSYEQYF. CDR3 in DNA: TGTGCCAGTAGCCCTCGGACAGGGTCCTACGAGCAGTACTTC.

The chain couples TRBV18 to TRBJ1-1; 7 bases are a match to TRBD1. With V trimmed by 2 bases and J by 5 bases, 8 bases remained unmatched. Germline V lookup: CDR1 KGHSH, CDR2 LQKENI. The length of the CDR3 is 15 residues. Here the CDR3 DNA reads TGTGCCAGCTCACCAAACAGGGACAGTCTAACTGAAGCTTTCTTT. This gives the protein CASSPNRDSLTEAFF. The variable domain in full, with the rest retrieved from reference TRBV18 and TRBJ1-1, is NAGVMQNPRHLVRRRGQEARLRCSPMKGHSHVYWYRQLPEEGLKFMVYLQKENIIDESGMPKERFSAEFPKEGPSILRIQQVVRGDSAAYFCASSPNRDSLTEAFFGQGTRLTVV.

CDR3 sequence reads: CASSLAGQVNTEAFF. The CDR3 DNA reads as TGTGCCAGCAGCTTAGCGGGACAGGTTAACACTGAAGCTTTCTTT. The chain couples TRBV7-6 to TRBJ1-1; 8 bases align to TRBD1. Trimming at V came to 0 bases and at J to 2 bases, leaving 2 bases not matched to a gene. CDR3 length: 15 residues. Germline values: CDR1 SGHVS, CDR2 FNYEAQ.

The chain couples TRBV28 to TRBJ2-7; TRBD1 matches 7 bases. Germline V CDR1 and CDR2: MDHEN, SYDVKM. J gave up 9 bases and V 7 bases, and 21 bases lay outside the gene matches. The CDR3 totals 16 residues. The CDR3 here is CASMSPHIGQAPRQYF. The CDR3 region has the DNA TGTGCCAGCATGTCCCCCCACATCGGACAGGCTCCAAGGCAGTACTTC.

The gene calls are TRBV7-8 and TRBJ2-3; 8 nucleotides match TRBD1. The length of the CDR3 is 15 residues. Per the germline V gene, CDR1 is SGHVS and CDR2 is FQNEAQ. Trimming removed 5 bases from V and 0 bases from J; junction bases left unmatched: 4. CDR3 residues: CASSDRGYSTDTQYF. The DNA for the CDR3 is TGTGCCAGCAGCGACAGGGGCTACAGCACAGATACGCAGTATTTT. Based on the CDR3 plus reference TRBV7-8 and TRBJ2-3, the full variable domain is GAGVSQSPRYKVAKRGQDVALRCDPISGHVSLFWYQQALGQGPEFLTYFQNEAQLDKSGLPSDRFFAERPEGSVSTLKIQRTQQEDSAVYLCASSDRGYSTDTQYFGPGTRLTVL.

J is TRBJ1-3 and V is TRBV7-8, with a weak D call TRBD1 (6 bases). Germline CDR1 reads SGHVS; CDR2 reads FQNEAQ. This CDR3 comprises 18 residues. Trimming took off 4 bases at V and 0 bases at J, with 19 bases between the two ends. In DNA form, the CDR3 reads TGTGCCAGCAGCTCCGGGGGGGGGCCAACCATCTCTGGAAACACCATATATTTT. It translates to CASSSGGGPTISGNTIYF.

This chain links TRBV6-1 with TRBJ1-2; the D gene is possibly TRBD1 (5 bases). V was shortened by 2 bases and J by 4 bases, with 17 bases between the two germline ends. Per germline, CDR1 MNHNS and CDR2 SASEGT. The CDR3 is 16 residues long. The CDR3 DNA follows: TGTGCCAGCAGTGAACTTGGGGGGGGAGAACTCTATGGCTACACCTTC. This codes for CASSELGGGELYGYTF.

About this clone: Sequence at one end of the junction differs from germline and may be a read error. The J gene is TRBJ2-4, the V gene TRBV27, with TRBD1 identical over 7 bases. Per the germline V gene, CDR1 is MNHEY and CDR2 is SMNVEV (reference sequence). CDR3 length: 14 residues. This CDR3 is CASRLSGTVPIQYF. DNA for the CDR3: TGTGCCAGCAGGTTATCGGGGACAGTCCCCATTCAGTACTTC.

The chain uses TRBV7-9 and TRBJ1-1; D is possibly TRBD1 (5 bases). Trimming removed 0 bases at V and 1 base at J, with 6 bases between. The V gene's germline CDR1 is SEHNR and CDR2 FQNEAQ (reference sequence). The CDR3 has 14 residues. The CDR3 region has the DNA TGTGCCAGCAGCTTAGCGGGGGGGAACACTGAAGCTTTCTTT. Amino acid sequence: CASSLAGGNTEAFF.

This sequence joins TRBV27 and TRBJ1-1; D is possibly TRBD1 (5 bases). Germline V CDR1 and CDR2: MNHEY, SMNVEV (reference sequence). The CDR3 sequence is 14 residues long. V lost 0 bases to trimming and J lost 6 bases, with 11 bases between them. CDR3 residues: CASSLSGVGAEAFF. CDR3 nucleotides: TGTGCCAGCAGTTTATCTGGGGTAGGGGCTGAAGCTTTCTTT.

V usage is TRBV7-9 and J usage is TRBJ1-2; D is unclear. V lost 5 bases and J lost 8, with 6 bases in between. CDR3 length: 10 residues. Germline values: CDR1 SEHNR, CDR2 FQNEAQ (reference sequence). CDR3 coding DNA: TGTGCCAGCAGCCGAGGGGGCTACACCTTC. Amino acids: CASSRGGYTF.

The chain couples TRBV5-1 to TRBJ2-1, with D possibly TRBD2 on 6 matching bases. The CDR3 covers 16 residues. V lost 1 base, J lost 5 bases, and 16 bases lay in between. Germline CDR1 reads SGHRS; CDR2 reads YFSETQ. The CDR3 nucleotides read TGCGCCAGCAGCTTGTTGTCCCGGGAGCGTAACAATGAGCAGTTCTTC. Translated, it gives CASSLLSRERNNEQFF.

The V gene is TRBV5-1, the J gene TRBJ2-7; 8 positions agree with TRBD2. This CDR3 has 16 residues. In germline, CDR1 is SGHRS, CDR2 YFSETQ. J was trimmed by 4 bases and V by 0 bases; bases with no gene match: 9. CDR3 bases: TGCGCCAGCAGCTTGGCCGGGACTAGTAAGTCTTACGAGCAGTACTTC. Amino acid sequence: CASSLAGTSKSYEQYF.

The gene calls are TRBV28 and TRBJ2-7; TRBD2 aligns across 8 bases. Germline V CDR1 and CDR2: MDHEN, SYDVKM. V was pared by 8 bases and J by 2 bases, with 8 bases of the junction left unmatched. The CDR3 runs to 14 residues. CDR3 nucleotides: TGTGCCAGCCTTGGGTTAGCGGGAACCTACGAGCAGTACTTC. It codes for CASLGLAGTYEQYF.

The chain links TRBV10-3 to TRBJ1-5; TRBD1 agrees at 12 bases. CDR1 is ENHRY and CDR2 is SYGVKD in the germline V gene. The CDR3 sequence is 18 residues long. Germline trimming cut 3 bases from V and 0 bases from J; bases unmatched to any gene: 6. This CDR3 is CAISDLGQGAGSNQPQHF. The DNA of the CDR3 is TGTGCCATCAGTGACTTGGGACAGGGGGCTGGTAGCAATCAGCCCCAGCATTTT.

The genes are TRBV10-3 and TRBJ2-7; TRBD2 matches 8 bases. Germline CDR1 and CDR2: ENHRY and SYGVKD. V gave up 10 bases and J gave up 3 bases; unmatched junction bases: 8. The CDR3 is 13 amino acids. The CDR3 protein is CANGGAGGYEQYF. The DNA for the CDR3 is TGTGCCAACGGAGGGGCGGGAGGCTACGAGCAGTACTTC.

This clone was recorded only once. The chain employs TRBV5-1 and TRBJ2-1, with 11 bases lining up with TRBD2. Germline CDR1 SGHRS, CDR2 YFSETQ. The CDR3 extends over 16 amino acids. Trimming took 0 bases from V and 6 from J; bases not matched to a gene: 5. The CDR3 is CASSLAWLAGGNEQFF. The CDR3 DNA reads as TGCGCCAGCAGCTTGGCCTGGCTAGCGGGGGGCAATGAGCAGTTCTTC.